These 30 T cell receptor beta chains were all obtained from the same sample, sequenced in a study of tumor-infiltrating lymphocytes in primary liver carcinoma. Unsorted bulk tissue of about 19-31 mg yielded co-extracted RNA and DNA. Researchers generated TCR beta cDNA from about 460 ng of total RNA, relying on a constant-region primer. A slightly modified ARM-PCR protocol with three nested multiplex PCR rounds produced these TCR beta libraries. The first two PCR rounds used TRBV1-TRBV30 primers with a Cbeta primer, 10 cycles each. Each CDR3 protein is one row after TCRdb ran MiXCR on the multiplex PCR reads. The table has 90,000 to 150,000 distinct CDR3 sequences, 65% to 75% seen once. Material for sequencing was tumor-adjacent normal liver tissue. The receptors come from a woman between 55 and 75 years old with primary liver carcinoma and hepatitis B virus infection.

The chain uses TRBV7-9 and TRBJ2-2; 7 positions match TRBD2. The CDR3 spans 20 residues. Germline trimming cut 3 bases from V and 1 base from J; bases unmatched to any gene: 17. Germline-derived CDR1 and CDR2 are SEHNR and FQNEAQ (reference sequence). CDR3 loop: CASSFPGISGPIWNTGELFF. In nucleotides, the CDR3 is TGTGCCAGCAGCTTCCCTGGCATTAGCGGGCCGATTTGGAACACCGGGGAGCTGTTTTTT.

Comment on this clonotype: The DNA is omitted, as the CDR3 cannot be located on it reliably, and the CDR3 follows TCRdb's listing. The chain combines TRBV12-3 or TRBV12-4 with TRBJ2-1; the listed D gene, TRBD1, was not tested against the DNA. The CDR3 spans 14 residues, counting both ends. The CDR3 region is CASSFAGGANEQSF.

The chain uses TRBV6-5 and TRBJ2-7; 7 nucleotides match TRBD1. This CDR3 is built from 14 residues. V was pared by 4 bases and J by 6 bases, with 9 bases of the junction left unmatched. Germline lookup yields CDR1 MNHEY and CDR2 SVGAGI. The CDR3 DNA is TGTGCCAGCAGTTCCGGACAGGTTAGTGGCGAGCAGTACTTC. It yields the protein CASSSGQVSGEQYF.

With respect to this clonotype: One base away lies a much larger clone, so this may be a sequencing read error. The chain employs TRBV28 and TRBJ2-7; D is undetermined. This CDR3 has 12 residues. Between the trimmed V and J ends, which lost 6 bases and 5 bases, there was a span of 11 bases. Germline CDR1 and CDR2: MDHEN and SYDVKM. Written as DNA, the CDR3 is TGTGCCAGCAGCATAAACAGAAACGAGCAGTACTTC. Encoded protein: CASSINRNEQYF.

This chain connects TRBV6-5 to TRBJ1-2; D call uncertain. Germline CDR1 reads MNHEY; CDR2 reads SVGAGI. The CDR3 loop spans 21 amino acids. V shed 1 base and J shed 6 bases, with 33 bases lying between them. CDR3: CASSYFSVNYAVPVIGNGYTF. CDR3 DNA sequence: TGTGCCAGCAGTTACTTTTCAGTTAACTACGCGGTCCCCGTAATAGGCAATGGCTACACCTTC.

A remark on this clonotype: The conserved phenylalanine or tryptophan is not found at the CDR3 terminus, so this likely reflects a read error. The chain is built from TRBV11-3 and TRBJ2-2; D is unresolved. In germline, CDR1 is SGHNT, CDR2 YENEEA. The CDR3 consists of 14 residues. The CDR3 is CASSFESNTRELFS. The CDR3 DNA is TGTGCCAGCAGCTTCGAGAGTAACACCAGGGAGCTGTTTTCT.

For this clonotype: Relative to the germline gene, one junction end is altered; a read error may explain this. This sequence joins TRBV6-5 and TRBJ1-6, with D uncertain. This CDR3 has 15 residues. Germline-derived CDR1 and CDR2 are MNHEY and SVGAGI. CDR3: CASSYPGSVGSPLHF. The CDR3 nucleotides are TGTGCCAGTAGTTACCCTGGGAGTGTTGGATCACCCCTCCACTTT.

On this clonotype itself: The junction and the germline gene differ at one end; a read error may be behind it. This chain joins TRBV5-6 and TRBJ1-5, with 7 bases lining up with TRBD1. Germline CDR1 is SGHDT and CDR2 is YYEEEE. The CDR3 contains 15 residues. CDR3 in DNA: TGTGCCAACAGCGCCGGGACAGCCACGGGTCAGCCCCAGCATTTT. This gives the protein CANSAGTATGQPQHF.

Notes on this clonotype: At one of its ends the junction is not consistent with the germline gene, which may arise from a read error. The chain links TRBV29-1 to TRBJ1-5; possible D gene TRBD1, 5 bases. This CDR3 has 13 amino acids. CDR1 is SQVTM, CDR2 ANQGSEA, per germline. The CDR3 nucleotides are TGCAGCGTCGCCGACAGAAGCAATCTGCCCCAACATTTT. As protein: CSVADRSNLPQHF.

This clonotype has more than one count but fewer than ten. The rearrangement joins TRBV12-3 or TRBV12-4 to TRBJ1-2; a possible D gene is TRBD1 (6 bases). Trimming shortened V by 5 bases and J by 8 bases, and 30 bases separated the two germline ends. This CDR3 is 18 amino acids long. CDR3 region: CASSERGGRPTTNAGYTF. CDR3 coding DNA: TGTGCCAGCAGTGAAAGGGGGGGGCGCCCCACAACTAACGCAGGCTACACCTTC.

To note about this clonotype: The junction does not match germline at one end; this may be a read error. The chain links TRBV4-2 to TRBJ2-7, with D unclear. Germline CDR1 and CDR2: LGHNA and YNFKEQ. The CDR3 length is 13 residues. The chain's CDR3 is CASSQVGPYKQYF. As DNA, the CDR3 is TGTGCCAGCAGCCAAGTTGGTCCCTACAAGCAGTACTTC.

As concerns this clonotype: Relative to the germline gene, one junction end is altered; a read error may explain this. The V and J genes are TRBV19 and TRBJ2-7, with a possible D match to TRBD2 (6 bases). The CDR3 contains 14 residues. Germline values: CDR1 LNHDA, CDR2 SQIVND (reference sequence). The CDR3 region is CASSTLAGKAEQYF. The DNA of the CDR3 is TGTGCCAGTAGTACCCTGGCGGGAAAGGCCGAGCAGTATTTC.

Concerning this clonotype itself: An end of the junction differs from the germline gene, which may be a read error. This sequence joins TRBV4-1 and TRBJ1-4; TRBD1 might be the D (6 bases). The germline CDR1 and CDR2 sequences are MGHRA and YSYEKL. The CDR3 spans 16 residues. CDR3 sequence reads: CASNQDRCRGNEKLFF. CDR3 in DNA: TGCGCCAGCAACCAAGATCGTTGCAGGGGTAATGAGAAACTGTTTTTT.

About this clonotype itself: Since the CDR3 does not end with the conserved phenylalanine or tryptophan, this likely comes from a read error. The chain carries TRBV24-1 and TRBJ2-1, with 13 nucleotides matching TRBD2. This CDR3 contains 17 residues. CDR1 is KGHDR and CDR2 is SFDVKD in the germline V gene. The DNA of the CDR3 is TGTTCTACCAGTGTTGGGACTAGCGGGACGCTTTACAATGAGCAGTTCTTA. Translation: CSTSVGTSGTLYNEQFL.

This clonotype was counted at least ten times. This sequence joins TRBV10-3 and TRBJ1-6; D might be TRBD1 (5 bases). Germline assignment: CDR1 ENHRY and CDR2 SYGVKD. This CDR3 comprises 16 residues. V shed 0 bases and J shed 9 bases, with 15 bases lying between them. The CDR3 DNA reads as TGTGCCATCAGTGAGTCCCCAGGGAGGTTAGGTTCACCCCTCCACTTT. Its translation is CAISESPGRLGSPLHF.

This clonotype came up once. A junction boundary mismatches the germline segment, possibly from a read error. The V call is TRBV12-3 or TRBV12-4, the J call TRBJ1-5; no clear D. The CDR3 runs 15 residues. The CDR3 loop reads CASSLRPGSNQPQHF. The CDR3 DNA sequence: TGTGCCAGCAGTTTAAGACCGGGAAGCAATCAGCCCCAGCATTTC.

This clonotype appeared many times. V gene TRBV4-1 combines with J gene TRBJ1-2; the D gene is possibly TRBD1 (5 bases). The CDR3 has 13 residues. Per germline, CDR1 MGHRA and CDR2 YSYEKL. The germline V and J ends were trimmed by 1 base and 8 bases, with 11 bases remaining between them. The CDR3 sequence: CASSQVGGDGYTF. The CDR3 DNA sequence: TGCGCCAGCAGCCAAGTGGGGGGAGACGGCTACACCTTC.

This chain connects TRBV6-6 to TRBJ1-2; possibly TRBD1 for D (5 bases). Trimming left V 6 bases short and J 3 bases short, with 17 bases between. The CDR3 has 15 residues. Germline V CDR1 and CDR2: MNHNY, SVGAGI (reference sequence). In DNA, the CDR3 is TGTGCCAGCAGCCAGGGACCCCGAGACGACTATGGCTACACCTTC. Its protein product is CASSQGPRDDYGYTF.

The chain couples TRBV29-1 to TRBJ2-1; weak D call: TRBD1 (6 bases). Germline V CDR1 and CDR2: SQVTM, ANQGSEA. V lost 8 bases to trimming and J lost 6 bases, with 20 bases between them. This CDR3 contains 14 residues. CDR3 nucleotides: TGCAGCATTGTTGGGGGCAATCCGGTCAATGAGCAGTTCTTC. It translates to CSIVGGNPVNEQFF.

Points on this clonotype: The junction differs from germline at one of its ends, possibly a read error. The chain is built from TRBV6-1 and TRBJ2-7; D is possibly TRBD2 (6 bases). The CDR3 consists of 19 residues. CDR1 is MNHNS, CDR2 SASEGT, per germline. The DNA of the CDR3 is TGTGCCAGTAGTGCCCACCAGATCCCCGGGGTAGCGGAATGCTCCGAGCAGTACTTC. This encodes CASSAHQIPGVAECSEQYF.

This clonotype has at least ten counts. The chain is built from TRBV6-4 and TRBJ2-1; D may be TRBD1 or TRBD2 (7 bases each). The germline V gene encodes CDR1 MRHNA and CDR2 SNTAGT. CDR3 length: 15 residues. V lost 6 bases and J lost 1, with 13 bases in between. CDR3 sequence (DNA): TGTGCCAGCAGCCTCAGGGGGGGTTCCTACAATGAGCAGTTCTTC. This gives the protein CASSLRGGSYNEQFF.

This clonotype was detected a few times. The chain has TRBV28 and TRBJ2-4; 9 bases map to TRBD1. The V gene's germline CDR1 is MDHEN and CDR2 SYDVKM. V lost 5 bases to trimming and J lost 6 bases; unmatched junction nucleotides: 8. The CDR3 runs 15 residues. The CDR3 loop reads CASSTPGQGTNIQYF. CDR3 bases: TGTGCCAGCAGTACGCCGGGACAGGGTACAAACATTCAGTACTTC.

The genes are TRBV4-1 and TRBJ2-3; D remains ambiguous. Germline CDR1 is MGHRA and CDR2 is YSYEKL. The CDR3 extends over 14 amino acids. This CDR3 reads CTSSQTIGTDTQYF. CDR3 DNA sequence: TGCACAAGCAGCCAGACGATTGGAACAGATACGCAGTATTTT.

This chain links TRBV4-1 with TRBJ2-7; D gene uncertain. V was trimmed by 1 base and J by 1 base, leaving 14 bases between them. The CDR3 has 16 amino acids. Looked up from germline, CDR1 is MGHRA and CDR2 is YSYEKL. The CDR3 bases are TGCGCCAGCAGCCAAGGGTTTTCGGTAGCATCCTACGAGCAGTACTTC. Protein sequence: CASSQGFSVASYEQYF.

CDR3 coding DNA: TGTGCCAGCAGCTTAGGACAAGGCAGGAGAGCCGGCTACAATGAGCAGTTCTTC. This gives the protein CASSLGQGRRAGYNEQFF. The chain combines TRBV11-3 with TRBJ2-1; D remains unclear. CDR1 and CDR2 (germline): SGHNT, YENEEA. Between the trimmed V and J ends, which lost 1 base and 3 bases, there was a span of 19 bases. This CDR3 has 18 residues.

This clonotype was detected once. One end of the junction varies from germline; a read error may be responsible. V is TRBV6-5 and J is TRBJ2-2; 8 bases are a match to TRBD1. The CDR3 is made up of 14 amino acids. CDR1 is MNHEY, CDR2 SVGAGI, per germline. CDR3 coding DNA: TGTGCCGGCAGTCCGGACAGGGAGGCCGGGGAGCTGCTTTTT. Its translation is CAGSPDREAGELLF.

Details on this clonotype: It may be a read error: a sequence one base away is much more abundant. CDR3 in amino acids: CASSSRMGEEQFF. The CDR3 DNA reads as TGCGCCAGCAGCTCACGAATGGGGGAAGAGCAGTTCTTC. The chain links TRBV5-1 to TRBJ2-1, with D perhaps matching TRBD1 or TRBD2 (5 bases each). CDR3 length: 13 amino acids. Germline V gene sequence: CDR1 SGHRS, CDR2 YFSETQ. V shed 3 bases and J shed 10 bases, with 14 bases lying between them.

The chain carries TRBV28 and TRBJ1-4, with 8 bases lining up with TRBD1. V was pared by 9 bases and J by 4 bases, with 10 bases of the junction left unmatched. Germline V gives CDR1 MDHEN, CDR2 SYDVKM. The CDR3 runs to 15 residues. The CDR3 reads CARTAGGAGNEKLFF. The CDR3 coding sequence is TGTGCCAGGACCGCAGGGGGCGCCGGTAATGAAAAACTGTTTTTT.

This clonotype has just a few counts. This may arise from a read error, as a much more abundant clone is one base away. This chain uses TRBV7-8 with TRBJ1-5; D is uncertain. This CDR3 is built from 13 residues. V was clipped by 3 bases and J by 4 bases, with 7 bases between them. Germline lookup yields CDR1 SGHVS and CDR2 FQNEAQ. The CDR3 bases are TGTGCCAGCAGCTTCACGTGGAATCAGCCCCAGCATTTT. Translated: CASSFTWNQPQHF.

With respect to this clonotype: With a much larger clone just one base away, this may be a read error. The genes are TRBV6-1 and TRBJ2-2, with D hard to call. The length of the CDR3 is 13 residues. Germline CDR1 and CDR2: MNHNS and SASEGT. For the CDR3, the DNA is TGTGTCAGCAGTGGCGTGGTCGCCGGGGAGCTGTTTTTT. Protein product: CVSSGVVAGELFF.